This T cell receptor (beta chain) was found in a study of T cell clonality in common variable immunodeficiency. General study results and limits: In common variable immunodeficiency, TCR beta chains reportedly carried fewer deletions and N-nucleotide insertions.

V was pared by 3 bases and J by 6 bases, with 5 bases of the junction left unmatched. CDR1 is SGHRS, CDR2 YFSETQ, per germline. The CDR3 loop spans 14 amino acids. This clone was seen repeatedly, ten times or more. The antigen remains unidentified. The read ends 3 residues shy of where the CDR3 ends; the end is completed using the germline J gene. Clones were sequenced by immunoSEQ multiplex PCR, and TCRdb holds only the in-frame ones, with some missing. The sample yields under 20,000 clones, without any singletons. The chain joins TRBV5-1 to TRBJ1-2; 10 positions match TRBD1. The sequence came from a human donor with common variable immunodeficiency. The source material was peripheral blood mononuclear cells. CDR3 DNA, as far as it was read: TGCGCCAGCAGCTCCACCGGGACAGGGGATGGC. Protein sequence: CASSSTGTGDG. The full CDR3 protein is CASSSTGTGDGYTF.